This TCR beta chain was profiled in a study of T cell responses to AZD1222 COVID-19 vaccine. Overall study context: Second-dose schedules of about 4 or about 12 weeks were combined.

Data came from immunoSEQ multiplex PCR; TCRdb stores just in-frame clones and leaves some out. Among approximately 140,000 clones listed, around 90% were seen once. A remark on this clone: The target antigen is unknown.

V was clipped by 2 bases and J by 7 bases; unmatched bases: 4. The length of the CDR3 is 14 residues. The germline CDR1 and CDR2 sequences are SEHNR and FQNEAQ (reference sequence). Regarding the study as a whole: Spike regions recognized by vaccine-associated CD4 TCRs spanned the protein, led by 160-218 and 743-854. Seropositive at baseline were only a handful of AZD1222 recipients.

The sequence was obtained from an adult in good health. This specimen was peripheral blood, taken on day 0 of AZD1222 vaccination. The chain combines TRBV7-9 with TRBJ2-2; 7 bases match TRBD2. Written as DNA, the CDR3 is TGTGCCAGCAGCTTACCACTAGCGCGCGGGGAGCTGTTTTTT. As protein: CASSLPLARGELFF.